Listed below are T cell receptor beta chains from one sample, sequenced in a study of shared clonotypes between healthy human individuals. Data came from immunoSEQ multiplex PCR; TCRdb stores just in-frame clones and leaves some out. Altogether roughly 500,000 clones are present, approximately 80% being singletons, with the ten largest covering more than 10%. Sequenced: PBMCs. The origin of the receptors is a woman between 40 and 55 years old in good health. Some clones in this sample may be carry-over from other donors' samples. CDR3s include the opening cysteine and the closing phenylalanine or tryptophan. The order of the fields is V gene, clone size, J gene, CDR3 length, D gene, CDR3 protein, CDR3 DNA. A D gene is named only where the DNA matches it firmly. Expanded clones are given a class, and other clones once, few, many or no size at all.

V gene: TRBV5-1
clone size: .
J gene: TRBJ2-5
CDR3 length: 15
D gene: TRBD2
CDR3 protein: CASSPGSGGQETQYF
CDR3 DNA: TGCGCCAGCAGCCCGGGGTCGGGAGGACAAGAGACCCAGTACTTC

V gene: TRBV7-2
clone size: .
J gene: TRBJ2-7
CDR3 length: 14
D gene: TRBD1
CDR3 protein: CASSPPGQYFEQYF
CDR3 DNA: TGTGCCAGCAGCCCCCCGGGACAGTATTTCGAGCAGTACTTC

V gene: TRBV13
clone size: .
J gene: TRBJ2-4
CDR3 length: 12
D gene: .
CDR3 protein: CASSQAGNIQYF
CDR3 DNA: TGTGCCAGCAGTCAAGCCGGAAACATTCAGTACTTC

V gene: TRBV30
clone size: .
J gene: TRBJ1-6
CDR3 length: 13
D gene: .
CDR3 protein: CAWAGGDNSPLHF
CDR3 DNA: TGTGCCTGGGCGGGCGGCGATAATTCACCCCTCCACTTT

V gene: TRBV5-1
clone size: .
J gene: TRBJ2-2
CDR3 length: 13
D gene: .
CDR3 protein: CASSIRDLGELFF
CDR3 DNA: TGCGCCAGCAGCATCCGGGACCTAGGGGAGCTGTTTTTT

V gene: TRBV9
clone size: .
J gene: TRBJ2-5
CDR3 length: 15
D gene: TRBD1
CDR3 protein: CASSVDGQGPETQYF
CDR3 DNA: TGTGCCAGCAGCGTAGACGGACAGGGTCCAGAGACCCAGTACTTC

V gene: TRBV28
clone size: .
J gene: TRBJ2-5
CDR3 length: 13
D gene: .
CDR3 protein: CASSFQVRETQYF
CDR3 DNA: TGTGCCAGCAGTTTCCAGGTCAGGGAGACCCAGTACTTC

V gene: TRBV25-1
clone size: .
J gene: TRBJ2-3
CDR3 length: 14
D gene: TRBD2
CDR3 protein: CAISAGEGTDTQYF
CDR3 DNA: TGTGCCATCTCAGCGGGAGAAGGCACAGATACGCAGTATTTT

V gene: TRBV2
clone size: .
J gene: TRBJ2-3
CDR3 length: 16
D gene: TRBD2
CDR3 protein: CASSKGREGGPDTQYF
CDR3 DNA: TGTGCCAGCAGTAAGGGGCGGGAGGGGGGTCCCGATACGCAGTATTTT

V gene: TRBV7-2
clone size: .
J gene: TRBJ1-2
CDR3 length: 15
D gene: .
CDR3 protein: CASNRGGGRDYGYTF
CDR3 DNA: TGTGCCAGCAACCGAGGGGGGGGGCGCGACTATGGCTACACCTTC

V gene: TRBV7-7
clone size: .
J gene: TRBJ2-5
CDR3 length: 15
D gene: TRBD2
CDR3 protein: CASSLGAGVQETQYF
CDR3 DNA: TGTGCCAGCAGCTTAGGAGCGGGAGTCCAAGAGACCCAGTACTTC

V gene: TRBV21-1
clone size: .
J gene: TRBJ1-2
CDR3 length: 16
D gene: .
CDR3 protein: CASSKTNPERSYGYTF
CDR3 DNA: TGTGCCAGCAGCAAAACGAATCCAGAACGGAGCTATGGCTACACCTTC

V gene: TRBV7-9
clone size: .
J gene: TRBJ2-7
CDR3 length: 19
D gene: TRBD1
CDR3 protein: CASSLAVRTGGLGSYEHHF
CDR3 DNA: TGTGCCAGCAGCTTAGCGGTGAGAACAGGGGGACTGGGGTCCTACGAGCATCACTTC

V gene: TRBV7-2
clone size: .
J gene: TRBJ1-1
CDR3 length: 18
D gene: TRBD1
CDR3 protein: CASSFLVADRAMNTEAFF
CDR3 DNA: TGTGCCAGCAGCTTTCTGGTCGCGGACAGGGCCATGAACACTGAAGCTTTCTTT

V gene: TRBV18
clone size: many
J gene: TRBJ1-5
CDR3 length: 16
D gene: TRBD1
CDR3 protein: CASSPLGGFGNQPQHF
CDR3 DNA: TGTGCCAGCTCACCATTAGGGGGCTTCGGCAATCAGCCCCAGCATTTT